The 8 T cell receptor beta chains below were found in one sample sequenced in a study of blood T cell repertoires in COVID-19. This table comes from immunoSEQ multiplex PCR, and its TCRdb copy is limited to in-frame clones, with some not included. The data contain 210,000 or so clones, 84% of them singletons. Specimen: PBMCs or T cells enriched from blood (not recorded which). The receptors were sampled from a man aged 55 to 70 who had recovered from COVID-19.

The J gene is TRBJ2-7, the V gene TRBV7-2; TRBD1 might be the D (6 bases). Germline V lookup: CDR1 SGHTA, CDR2 FQGNSA. V was trimmed by 1 base and J by 6 bases, leaving 13 bases between them. The CDR3 has 14 residues. The CDR3 DNA is TGTGCCAGCAGCTTAGTAGCAGGGGTTCGCGAGCAGTACTTC. Amino acids: CASSLVAGVREQYF.

The chain carries TRBV5-5 and TRBJ2-7, with 8 positions matching TRBD1. The CDR3 contains 14 residues. V shed 2 bases, J shed 5 bases, and the junction held 6 bases outside the gene matches. Germline V gene sequence: CDR1 SGHKS, CDR2 YYEKEE (reference sequence). This CDR3 is CASSFVNRGNEQYF. The DNA of the CDR3 is TGTGCCAGCAGCTTTGTTAACAGGGGGAACGAGCAGTACTTC. Drawing the rest from reference TRBV5-5 and TRBJ2-7, the complete variable domain is DAGVTQSPTHLIKTRGQQVTLRCSPISGHKSVSWYQQVLGQGPQFIFQYYEKEERGRGNFPDRFSARQFPNYSSELNVNALLLGDSALYLCASSFVNRGNEQYFGPGTRLTVT.

The chain couples TRBV19 to TRBJ2-1; 8 bases match TRBD2. This CDR3 comprises 15 residues. In germline, CDR1 is LNHDA, CDR2 SQIVND (reference sequence). V was clipped by 5 bases and J by 2 bases; unmatched bases: 5. The CDR3 bases are TGTGCCAGTAGTCCCGGGGGGGGAACCTACAATGAGCAGTTCTTC. Its translation: CASSPGGGTYNEQFF.

The chain couples TRBV11-3 to TRBJ2-2, with D hard to call. The CDR3 runs to 13 residues. V lost 5 bases, J lost 5 bases, and 9 bases lay in between. In germline, CDR1 is SGHNT, CDR2 YENEEA. CDR3 loop: CASSAQDTGELFF. CDR3 coding DNA: TGTGCCAGCAGCGCGCAGGATACCGGGGAGCTGTTTTTT.

This chain joins TRBV7-9 and TRBJ1-2; 9 nucleotides match TRBD1. With V trimmed by 1 base and J by 7 bases, 4 bases remained unmatched. The CDR3 totals 14 residues. Germline V lookup: CDR1 SEHNR, CDR2 FQNEAQ (reference sequence). Here the CDR3 DNA reads TGTGCCAGCAGCTTAGGGGGACAGGGCTTTGGCTACACCTTC. This sequence encodes CASSLGGQGFGYTF.

The rearrangement joins TRBV19 to TRBJ1-2; D possibly corresponds to TRBD1 (5 bases). V lost 4 bases, J lost 4 bases, and 19 bases lay in between. Germline assignment: CDR1 LNHDA and CDR2 SQIVND (reference sequence). This CDR3 region has 16 residues. The CDR3 here is CASSTYGTGGSYGYTF. Written as DNA, the CDR3 is TGTGCCAGTAGTACTTACGGGACCGGGGGTTCCTATGGCTACACCTTC.

The chain links TRBV6-1 to TRBJ1-5, with TRBD1 identical over 9 bases. This CDR3 is 14 amino acids long. V was clipped by 2 bases and J by 6 bases; unmatched bases: 2. CDR1 is MNHNS, CDR2 SASEGT, per germline. CDR3 bases: TGTGCCAGCAGTGAACAGGACAGGGGTCAGCCCCAGCATTTT. It specifies CASSEQDRGQPQHF.

CDR3 sequence reads: CASSIEPGGMNTEAFF. The CDR3 DNA follows: TGTGCCAGTAGTATAGAGCCAGGGGGCATGAACACTGAAGCTTTCTTT. The J gene is TRBJ1-1, the V gene TRBV19, with TRBD1 matching over 8 bases. Germline V gives CDR1 LNHDA, CDR2 SQIVND (reference sequence). V trimming: 0 bases; J trimming: 0 bases; junction bases outside the gene matches: 3. The length of the CDR3 is 16 residues.